These 14 T cell receptor beta chains share one sample of origin, sequenced in a study of T cell repertoires in cytomegalovirus infection. A single record per CDR3 protein comes from TCRdb applying MiXCR to the reads. Counted here are 100,000 to 150,000 distinct CDR3 sequences, 7% to 9.5% occurring once; the ten biggest clones make up over 9%. Sequencing input: PBMCs. The receptors were gathered from a human donor in good health (CMV status not recorded). Some clones in this sample may be carry-over from other donors' samples.

This clonotype showed up just a few times. The genes are TRBV3-1 and TRBJ1-1; 9 nucleotides line up with TRBD1. CDR1 and CDR2 from the germline V gene are LGHDT and YNNKEL (reference sequence). This CDR3 spans 14 amino acids. The junction had 3 bases not matched to a gene; V was cut back by 1 base and J by 6 bases. The CDR3 coding sequence is TGTGCCAGCAGCCAAGGGGGACAGGGCGCTGAAGCTTTCTTT. The encoded protein is CASSQGGQGAEAFF.

This clonotype was recorded many times. The chain links TRBV11-3 to TRBJ1-3; 8 nucleotides line up with TRBD1. J lost 0 bases, V lost 4 bases, and 5 bases had no gene match. The CDR3 loop spans 16 amino acids. Germline V CDR1 and CDR2: SGHNT, YENEEA. The CDR3 coding sequence is TGTGCCAGCAGCTACGGGACAGGAAACTCTGGAAACACCATATATTTT. Residues: CASSYGTGNSGNTIYF.

This sequence joins TRBV15 and TRBJ1-5; D unclear. V shed 0 bases and J shed 9 bases, with 12 bases lying between them. This CDR3 contains 14 residues. The germline gives CDR1 LNHNV, CDR2 YYDKDF (reference sequence). CDR3 protein: CATSRDLTQGPQHF. In nucleotides, the CDR3 is TGTGCCACCAGCAGAGATTTGACACAAGGGCCCCAGCATTTT.

This clonotype was picked up many times. The chain couples TRBV7-9 to TRBJ2-1; no reliable D call. Between the trimmed V and J ends, which lost 5 bases and 4 bases, there was a span of 9 bases. The CDR3 is 13 amino acids. The V gene's germline CDR1 is SEHNR and CDR2 FQNEAQ (reference sequence). The CDR3: CASSQTLYNEQFF. CDR3 nucleotides: TGTGCCAGCAGCCAGACACTGTACAATGAGCAGTTCTTC.

Ten or more counts support this clonotype. The CDR3 DNA reads TGTGCCAGCAGCTTATCGGCTAGCGGGGGGGCCCGAGAGACCCAGTACTTC. This encodes CASSLSASGGARETQYF. The chain uses TRBV7-2 and TRBJ2-5, with 12 nucleotides matching TRBD2. J was trimmed by 4 bases and V by 2 bases; bases with no gene match: 8. The CDR3 is made up of 17 amino acids. The germline gives CDR1 SGHTA, CDR2 FQGNSA. Variable domain in full (rest from reference TRBV7-2 and TRBJ2-5): GAGVSQSPSNKVTEKGKDVELRCDPISGHTALYWYRQSLGQGLEFLIYFQGNSAPDKSGLPSDRFSAERTGGSVSTLTIQRTQQEDSAVYLCASSLSASGGARETQYFGPGTRLLVL.

Ten or more counts support this clonotype. The chain uses TRBV7-9 and TRBJ1-1; D is uncertain. The V end was cut by 4 bases, the J end by 7 bases, with 13 bases between. Germline CDR1 reads SEHNR; CDR2 reads FQNEAQ (reference sequence). The CDR3 sequence is 13 residues long. CDR3 DNA sequence: TGTGCCAGCAGCTCCGCAAGACGGATTGAAGCTTTCTTT. Translated: CASSSARRIEAFF.

The table lists this clonotype with a count of one. The chain carries TRBV29-1 and TRBJ2-7, with TRBD2 as a possible D gene (5 bases). The CDR3 extends over 12 amino acids. Per the germline V gene, CDR1 is SQVTM and CDR2 is ANQGSEA. Trimming left V 3 bases short and J 5 bases short, with 11 bases between. The CDR3 bases are TGCAGCGTTGAGAGGGCACCGAACGAGCAGTACTTC. Its protein product is CSVERAPNEQYF.

This clonotype was observed a handful of times. The J gene is TRBJ2-7, the V gene TRBV3-1; either TRBD1 or TRBD2 may supply D (5 bases each). Between the trimmed V and J ends, which lost 2 bases and 6 bases, there was a span of 11 bases. The CDR3 has 13 residues. CDR1 LGHDT and CDR2 YNNKEL come from the germline V gene (reference sequence). The CDR3 loop is CASSQQSGTEQYF. Here the CDR3 DNA reads TGTGCCAGCAGCCAACAGTCCGGGACCGAGCAGTACTTC.

This chain links TRBV20-1 with TRBJ2-3, with no clear D. The CDR3 extends over 14 amino acids. V was pared by 1 base and J by 1 base, with 9 bases between. Germline V gene lookup returns CDR1 DFQATT and CDR2 SNEGSKA (reference sequence). The CDR3 reads CSARVLARTDTQYF. The CDR3 nucleotides are TGCAGTGCTAGAGTTCTGGCCCGCACAGATACGCAGTATTTT.

This clonotype has just a few counts. The rearrangement joins TRBV20-1 to TRBJ2-5; the D is unclear. From germline, CDR1 is DFQATT and CDR2 SNEGSKA (reference sequence). The germline V and J ends were trimmed by 3 bases and 2 bases, with 13 bases remaining between them. This CDR3 is 14 amino acids long. CDR3 protein: CSASPLVIQETQYF. As DNA, the CDR3 is TGCAGTGCTAGCCCCCTCGTAATTCAAGAGACCCAGTACTTC.

This chain uses TRBV6-2 or TRBV6-3 with TRBJ2-7; perhaps TRBD1 as D (5 bases). CDR1 and CDR2 from the germline V gene are MNHEY and SVGEGT. The germline V and J ends were trimmed by 2 bases and 2 bases, with 7 bases remaining between them. This CDR3 has 13 amino acids. The DNA of the CDR3 is TGTGCCAGCAGTTACAGGGGAACCTACGAGCAGTACTTC. It encodes CASSYRGTYEQYF.

This clonotype showed up many times. The chain has TRBV7-2 and TRBJ2-3; the D call may be TRBD1 or TRBD2 (5 bases each). Germline V lookup: CDR1 SGHTA, CDR2 FQGNSA. This CDR3 has 18 residues. The V end was cut by 1 base, the J end by 3 bases, with 20 bases between. The CDR3 reads CASSLEGGSGRVTDTQYF. Written as DNA, the CDR3 is TGTGCCAGCAGCTTAGAAGGAGGCTCGGGACGGGTAACAGATACGCAGTATTTT.

The CDR3 coding sequence is TGTGCCAGCAGCGCCCCCACGTCTAATAATGAAAAACTGTTTTTT. This codes for CASSAPTSNNEKLFF. The chain recombines TRBV7-6 with TRBJ1-4; D unresolved. CDR3 length: 15 amino acids. The V and J ends lost 5 bases and 4 bases respectively, with 14 bases between them. Germline V gene data show CDR1 as SGHVS and CDR2 as FNYEAQ.

This clonotype was recorded a few times. This chain connects TRBV7-3 to TRBJ2-4; D perhaps matches TRBD2 (7 bases). Germline V gene sequence: CDR1 SGHTA, CDR2 FQGTGA. Trimming took 4 bases from V and 0 from J, leaving 16 bases between them. There are 17 residues in the CDR3. The CDR3 DNA sequence: TGTGCCAGCAGCTCCTGGGGGGGCCATCTAGCCAAAAACATTCAGTACTTC. Its translation: CASSSWGGHLAKNIQYF.